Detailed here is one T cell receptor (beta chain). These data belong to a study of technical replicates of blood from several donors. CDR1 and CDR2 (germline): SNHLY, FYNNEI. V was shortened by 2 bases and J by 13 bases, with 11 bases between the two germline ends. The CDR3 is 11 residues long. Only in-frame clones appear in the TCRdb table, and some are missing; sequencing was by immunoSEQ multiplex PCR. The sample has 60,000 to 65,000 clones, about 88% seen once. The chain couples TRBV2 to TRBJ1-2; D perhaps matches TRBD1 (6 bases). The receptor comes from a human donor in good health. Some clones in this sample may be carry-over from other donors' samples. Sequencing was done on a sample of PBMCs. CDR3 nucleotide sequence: TGTGCCAGCAGTGAAACAGGGCTATCCACCTTC. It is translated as CASSETGLSTF.